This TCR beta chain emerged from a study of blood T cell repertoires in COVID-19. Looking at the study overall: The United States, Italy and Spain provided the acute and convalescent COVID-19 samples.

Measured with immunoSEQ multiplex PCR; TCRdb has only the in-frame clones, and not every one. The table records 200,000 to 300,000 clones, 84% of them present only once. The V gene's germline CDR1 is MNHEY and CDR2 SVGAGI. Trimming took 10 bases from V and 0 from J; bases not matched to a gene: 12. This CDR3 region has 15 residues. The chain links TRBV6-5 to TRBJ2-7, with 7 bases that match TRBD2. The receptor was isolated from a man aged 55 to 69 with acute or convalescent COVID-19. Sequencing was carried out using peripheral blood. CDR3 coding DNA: TGTGCCACCCGTCAATCTAGCGGTAGCTCCTACGAGCAGTACTTC. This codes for CATRQSSGSSYEQYF.